The source of this TCR beta chain is a study of PD-1 blockade in classical Hodgkin lymphoma. General study results and limits: It was reported that newly diagnosed patients had less baseline TCR diversity than healthy donors. Excluded were patients who started nivolumab under 1 year after ASCT, a group that had lower diversity. Newly diagnosed patients had diversity similar to the baseline diversity of complete responders.

For this clone: Its target is unknown.

Brentuximab vedotin exposure varied, and every patient relapsed after autologous stem cell transplantation. Under best response, outcomes were complete response, partial response or progressive disease. This CDR3 comprises 14 residues. Trimming shortened V by 7 bases and J by 2 bases, and 14 bases separated the two germline ends. Per the germline V gene, CDR1 is MNHEY and CDR2 is SVGAGI. Profiling relied on immunoSEQ multiplex PCR, and the TCRdb table lists in-frame clones only, not all of them. This repertoire shows 35,000 to 50,000 clones, around 75% found once; its top ten account for about a fifth.

The rearrangement joins TRBV6-5 to TRBJ1-1; weak D call: TRBD1 (5 bases). The TCR originated in a human donor with classical Hodgkin lymphoma. The sample was peripheral blood mononuclear cells (PBMCs), taken at baseline. DNA of the CDR3: TGTGCCAGCATCCCCTCCTGGGGCAACACTGAAGCTTTCTTT. This codes for CASIPSWGNTEAFF.